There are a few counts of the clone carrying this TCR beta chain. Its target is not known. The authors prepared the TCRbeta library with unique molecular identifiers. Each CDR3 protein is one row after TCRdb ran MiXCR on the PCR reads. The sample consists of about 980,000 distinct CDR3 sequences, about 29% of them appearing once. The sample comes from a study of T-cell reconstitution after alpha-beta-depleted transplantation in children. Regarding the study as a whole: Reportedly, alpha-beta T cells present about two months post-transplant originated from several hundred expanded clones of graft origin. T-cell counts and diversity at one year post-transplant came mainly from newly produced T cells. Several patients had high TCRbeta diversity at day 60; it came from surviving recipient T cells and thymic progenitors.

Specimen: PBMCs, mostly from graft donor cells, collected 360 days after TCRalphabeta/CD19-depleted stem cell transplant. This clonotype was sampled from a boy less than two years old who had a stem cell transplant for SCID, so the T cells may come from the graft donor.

CDR3: CASSLPGQGTYEQYF. CDR3 in DNA: TGTGCCAGCAGTTTACCGGGACAGGGGACCTACGAGCAGTACTTC. The chain joins TRBV12-3 or TRBV12-4 to TRBJ2-7; 10 bases are a match to TRBD1. The CDR3 extends over 15 amino acids. The junction had 3 bases not matched to a gene; V was cut back by 2 bases and J by 2 bases.